The rows below give T cell receptor beta chains drawn from one sample of a study of shared clonotypes between healthy human individuals. Measured with immunoSEQ multiplex PCR; TCRdb has only the in-frame clones, and not every one. The sample yields millions of clones, over 85% seen once. Sequencing was carried out using naive CD4+ T cells from PBMCs. These receptors all come from a young man in good health. Some clones in this sample may be carry-over from other donors' samples. The conserved cysteine and the conserved F or W are not part of the CDR3 here.

>TRBV4-1|19
ASSQGRGGSSTGPHNYGYT
>TRBV6-5|12
ASCSPGVVAEAF
>TRBV10-3|11
AISERGYNEQF
>TRBV28|15
ASTPGGALATNEKLF
>TRBV9|16
ASSDFTGGELGYEKLF
>TRBV28|10
ASSRQGVEAF
>TRBV4-1|12
ASSQDEGVGEQF
>TRBV18|15
ASSPPIGQGASHEQY
>TRBV9|12
ASSATSGTLEQY
>TRBV5-1|14
ASSRSTRDREGTQY
>TRBV30|11
ACLGQGPYEQY
>TRBV4-2|15
ASSQRTSGSSYNEQF
>TRBV27|13
ASRSAGTGGYPPY
>TRBV18|12
ASSRSRGTDTQY
>TRBV11-3|14
ASSRAGTGGLDEQF
>TRBV7-9|12
ASSQQGSGNTIY
>TRBV4-1|15
ASSQFTTGPATYEQY
>TRBV27|15
ASSLSPGASGTDTQY
>TRBV25-1|13
ASRPGTSGRNEQF
>TRBV27|14
ASSFNPLAGADTQY
>TRBV18|10
ASSPANEKLF
>TRBV5-1|11
ASSSGRETEAF
>TRBV5-6|12
ASSLGHGKGEQY
>TRBV18|12
ASSPSTWTDEAF
>TRBV9|11
ASSVRGEETQY
>TRBV7-8|12
ASSQQMIQETQY
>TRBV29-1|11
SVGTGVTYEQY
>TRBV6-5|11
ASSPRPGNTIY
>TRBV7-9|11
ASSLAQGTEAF
>TRBV27|13
ASSLNYGPETEAF
>TRBV7-9|13
ASRPWQGDTGELF
>TRBV19|11
ASIGLTGNTIY
>TRBV5-8|12
ASRGGYGANVLT
>TRBV28|9
AITGNYGYT
>TRBV4-1|15
ASSQTDREPPVGEQY
>TRBV4-1|19
ASSQASQILLAGVVTGELF
>TRBV19|13
ASSPRDGLSYEQY
>TRBV5-1|11
ASSFGQTYEQY
>TRBV2|12
ASSKQGTNTEAF
>TRBV5-1|11
ASSLYGGETQY
>TRBV2|11
ASGKGQQETQY
>TRBV9|11
ASSNHPNTEAF
>TRBV27|13
ASSFRGFGNQPQH
>TRBV7-2|15
ASSRRTSGFPTYEQY
>TRBV7-7|14
ASSPAGASGIGEQY
>TRBV5-1|14
ASSQQPGSGSGELF
>TRBV28|12
ASSSRGLGEKLF
>TRBV27|13
ASRGTEAGANVLT
>TRBV6-6|10
ASSTLSGELF
>TRBV27|12
ASSTSWGGEKLF
>TRBV7-2|13
ASSLDSSGHYEQY
>TRBV5-1|13
ASSLGGGGQETQY
>TRBV15|15
ATSRAWRHPLKETQY
>TRBV5-1|13
ASSRPVGESGELF